This T cell receptor beta chain is drawn from a study of tumor-infiltrating lymphocytes in primary liver carcinoma. The wider study: Each sample had roughly 3.65 to 7.5 million productive TCRbeta reads regardless of tissue type.

It was from roughly 20-30 mg of unsorted bulk tissue that RNA and DNA were co-extracted. At sampling, these chronic HBV carriers had received no treatment. Overall study findings and caveats: Researchers found tumor-adjacent and tumor-blood pairs overlapped less than tumor region pairs. Top-250-clone fractions were significantly higher in tumors than in blood (p = 0.039).

The junction had 4 bases not matched to a gene; V was cut back by 4 bases and J by 6 bases. The V gene's germline CDR1 is SGHRS and CDR2 YFSETQ. This CDR3 has 15 residues. As regards this clonotype: Antigen unknown. Since the CDR3 does not end with the conserved phenylalanine or tryptophan, this likely comes from a read error.

The input was 500 ng total RNA; TCR beta cDNA was made from it with a constant-region primer. Investigators got TCR beta libraries out of three nested multiplex PCR rounds, done with slightly modified ARM-PCR. The first two PCR rounds, approximately 10 cycles each, used TRBV1-TRBV30 forward primers and a C-beta reverse primer. MiXCR was run by TCRdb on the multiplex PCR reads, yielding one entry per CDR3 protein. The profile shows about 99,000 distinct CDR3 sequences, approximately 68% of them singletons. The chain carries TRBV5-1 and TRBJ2-3; TRBD2 aligns across 14 bases. The TCR was taken from a woman aged 60-75 years with primary liver carcinoma and hepatitis B virus infection. Source material: liver tumor tissue from sampling region 5. Subset in this sample: tumor region T5, tumor centre. The CDR3 DNA reads TGCGCCAGCAGCACGACTAGCGGGAGGGCGGATACGCAGTATATT. It is translated as CASSTTSGRADTQYI.